Sequencing of this TCR beta chain was carried out in a study of CDR3 diversity in severe acne. In this sample, this clonotype turned up many times. The CDR3 has 12 amino acids. CDR1 is MDHEN, CDR2 SYDVKM, per germline. The V and J ends lost 6 bases and 5 bases respectively, with 8 bases between them. TCRdb reprocessed the PCR reads via MiXCR and lists one record per CDR3 protein. The sample lists about 93,000 distinct CDR3 sequences, about 50% seen once, with around 10% in the top ten. This clonotype was sampled from a male donor in good health, serving as a control. Sequences were obtained from blood. The chain employs TRBV28 and TRBJ2-1; D unresolved. The CDR3 DNA follows: TGTGCCAGCAGCTCTCTAGACAATGAGCAGTTCTTC. It specifies CASSSLDNEQFF.